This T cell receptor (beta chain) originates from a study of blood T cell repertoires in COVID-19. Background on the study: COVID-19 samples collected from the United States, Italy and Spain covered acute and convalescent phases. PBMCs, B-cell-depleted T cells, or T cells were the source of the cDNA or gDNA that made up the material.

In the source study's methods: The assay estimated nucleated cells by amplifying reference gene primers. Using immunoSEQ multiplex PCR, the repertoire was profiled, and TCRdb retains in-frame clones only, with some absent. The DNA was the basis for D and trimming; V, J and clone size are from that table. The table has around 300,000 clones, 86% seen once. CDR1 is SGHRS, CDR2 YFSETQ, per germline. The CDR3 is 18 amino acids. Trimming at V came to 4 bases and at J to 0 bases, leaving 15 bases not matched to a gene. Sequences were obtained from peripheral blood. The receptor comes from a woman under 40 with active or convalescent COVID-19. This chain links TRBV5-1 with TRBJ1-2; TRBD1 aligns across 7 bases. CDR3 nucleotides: TGCGCCAGCAGCCCGAGGGGGCAGGGGGGCTCCCCTAACTATGGCTACACCTTC. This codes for CASSPRGQGGSPNYGYTF.